The TCR beta chain described here comes from a study of CD8 T cells in Susac syndrome (dated by TCRdb to the late 2010s). A note on the overall study: Among the sequenced Susac syndrome patients, about 6 had clinically active disease and roughly 8 were in clinical remission. Whether CD8+ T cell activation and differentiation in Susac syndrome was antigen driven was tested using repertoire sequencing. CD8+ T cell repertoire clonality was compared between some 12 healthy donors, approximately 14 Susac syndrome patients and 15 or so multiple sclerosis patients. Susac syndrome patients were therapy-naive, on corticosteroids (some also receiving IVIg), or on IVIg alone at blood withdrawal.

On the study overall, not on this receptor specifically: The study acknowledged that relatively few individuals were included in the TCR sequencing and HLA analysis. CD8+ repertoires in Susac syndrome showed clonal expansion, which was highest in CD8+ TEMRA cells and was greater in clinically active patients than in remitting patients. Looking at Susac-specific public clones, the researchers identified fewer than 20 in the total CD8+ repertoire and five or six in the CD8+ TEMRA repertoire.

Peripheral blood CD8+ and CD4+ T cells from healthy donors, Susac syndrome patients and multiple sclerosis patients were profiled by high-throughput TCR beta sequencing. Recently defined diagnostic criteria for definite or probable disease were met by the Susac syndrome patients. Bulk CD8+ and CD4+ T cells were purified by magnetic negative isolation, while CD8+ TEMRA cells were enriched using FACS. Blood was collected in EDTA tubes and processed within 24 hours, with PBMCs isolated through density gradient centrifugation. PBMCs intended for TCR sequencing were cryopreserved in liquid nitrogen and were subsequently thawed in a 37 degrees C water bath. A purity of at least 90% was achieved for sorted or isolated CD4+, CD8+ and CD8+ TEMRA cells. About this clonotype: What antigen it recognizes has not been identified. No much larger clone exists at a distance of one base, and base qualities are not known.

RNA was extracted with the RNeasy kit and roughly 0.5 to 1 ug was reverse transcribed using random hexamers. TCR beta CDR3 regions were amplified with the immunoSEQ multiplex PCR assay covering 54 Vbeta and 13 Jbeta segments. Bias from PCR amplification was corrected by using a synthetic template baseline for primer optimization and for computational correction. The original pipeline was this. Reads were annotated to V, D and J genes per IMGT and analyzed with immunoSEQ Analyzer, keeping only productive sequences. Clonality was computed as one minus Shannon entropy normalized by log2 of the number of productive unique sequences. For each patient and control, public and private clones were evaluated within the 100 most prevalent clones. Susac-specific clones were defined as absent from healthy and MS cohorts, over a thousand published viral clones and other ImmuneACCESS disease sequences. TCRdb reworked the public reads: Q25 trimming with fastp, MiXCR clone assembly, productive beta chains retained. Records with the same CDR3 protein are collapsed into one entry carrying the most frequent genes and DNA. TCRdb's processing, not the authors', yielded these V and J calls. The sample data list around 95,000 distinct CDR3 sequences, and about 95% of these were observed just once. The ten largest clones represent 0.3% of the sample.

CDR1 and CDR2 were assigned from the germline V gene as SQVTM and ANQGSEA. Trimming takes 7 bases off V and 9 bases off J; junction bases not matched to a gene: 9. Counted from cysteine to phenylalanine, this CDR3 has 12 amino acids. Solely the CDR3 DNA is kept, with 36 bases framed from the first base. Sample: CD8+ T cells from PBMCs. This receptor was obtained from a human donor with Susac syndrome. The V gene is TRBV29-1 and the J gene is TRBJ2-1; 7 central bases correspond to TRBD2. The CDR3 sequence is CSGTGGRSEQFF. In nucleotide form, the sequence is TGCAGCGGAACGGGCGGGAGAAGTGAGCAGTTCTTC.